This TCR beta chain was recovered during a study of graft-versus-host responses after intestinal transplantation. As for the study in general: In this cohort, recipients had multivisceral, liver-intestinal, or isolated intestinal transplants. Each recipient received anti-thymocyte globulin induction, then tacrolimus and steroids for 2 to 4 years.

Germline CDR1 is MGHRA and CDR2 is YSYEKL. This CDR3 region has 15 residues. V shed 1 base and J shed 6 bases, with 10 bases lying between them. Using immunoSEQ multiplex PCR, the repertoire was profiled, and TCRdb retains in-frame clones only, with some absent. The repertoire has fewer than 110,000 clones, 93% of them found once; the top ten carry approximately 1.2%. General study points: Early post-transplant declines in HvG were associated with peak levels of circulating GvH clones. Among recipient marrow samples, GvH clones were found; some appeared first in ileum or blood.

This clone came up a few times. Its antigen is as yet unknown. This chain uses TRBV4-1 with TRBJ1-6, with D maybe TRBD1 (6 bases). Sequences were derived from unstimulated CD8+ T cells sorted from spleen or lymph node cells, sampled before intestinal transplant. The receptor comes from a human donor who received an intestinal transplant. In nucleotides, the CDR3 is TGCGCCAGCAGCCAAGGAGGAGGGGGTAATTCACCCCTCCACTTT. This gives the protein CASSQGGGGNSPLHF.